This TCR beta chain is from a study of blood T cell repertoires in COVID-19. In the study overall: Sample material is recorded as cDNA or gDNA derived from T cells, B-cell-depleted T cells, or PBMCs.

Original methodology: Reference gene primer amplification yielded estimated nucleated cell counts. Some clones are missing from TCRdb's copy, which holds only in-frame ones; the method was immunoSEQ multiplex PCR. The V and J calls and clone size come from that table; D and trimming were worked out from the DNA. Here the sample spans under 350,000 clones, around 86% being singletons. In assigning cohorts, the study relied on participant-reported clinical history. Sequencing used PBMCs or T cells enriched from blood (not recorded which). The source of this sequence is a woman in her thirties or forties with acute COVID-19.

This CDR3 reads CASSPRILAGGYNEQFF. The CDR3 DNA reads TGTGCCAGCTCCCCAAGAATCCTAGCGGGGGGATACAATGAGCAGTTCTTC. The chain is built from TRBV18 and TRBJ2-1, with 11 nucleotides matching TRBD2. This CDR3 has 17 residues. With 6 bases clipped from V and 4 bases from J, the junction kept 11 bases outside the gene matches. Per the germline V gene, CDR1 is KGHSH and CDR2 is LQKENI.